A single sample is the source of the 5 T cell receptor beta chains below, sequenced in a study of T cells after posttransplantation cyclophosphamide. The assay was immunoSEQ multiplex PCR, and TCRdb's table has in-frame clones only and misses some. Of some 47,000 clones listed, 85% to 90% were seen once; the top ten hold about 2.7%. The sequenced sample consisted of PBMCs. Receptors were obtained from a man aged 25-40 years with a blood cancer, CMV-positive, and with a related stem cell donor.

This sequence joins TRBV7-9 and TRBJ2-7; 7 positions match TRBD2. Germline CDR1 and CDR2: SEHNR and FQNEAQ (reference sequence). This CDR3 region has 16 residues. V shed 4 bases and J 4 bases; nucleotides not matched to a gene: 13. The CDR3 sequence: CASSSRGGGSEYEQYF. In DNA, the CDR3 is TGTGCCAGCAGCTCGCGTGGAGGCGGGAGTGAGTACGAGCAGTACTTC.

This sequence joins TRBV10-3 and TRBJ1-5; TRBD1 agrees at 7 bases. J was trimmed by 7 bases and V by 4 bases; bases with no gene match: 10. Germline CDR1 and CDR2: ENHRY and SYGVKD. The CDR3 spans 15 residues. CDR3 amino acids: CAISAVTGMGQPQHF. For the CDR3, the DNA is TGTGCCATCAGTGCGGTGACAGGGATGGGACAGCCCCAGCATTTT.

The CDR3 nucleotides read TGCAGCGTTGGTCATACTAGCGGGAGCGAGCAGTACTTC. It translates to CSVGHTSGSEQYF. This sequence joins TRBV29-1 and TRBJ2-7; TRBD2 agrees at 11 bases. V lost 4 bases and J lost 6; bases outside the gene matches: 5. From germline, CDR1 is SQVTM and CDR2 ANQGSEA. CDR3 length: 13 amino acids.

The V gene is TRBV2, the J gene TRBJ1-1; D unresolved. Trimming took off 6 bases at V and 8 bases at J, with 16 bases between the two ends. The CDR3 spans 13 residues. Germline V lookup: CDR1 SNHLY, CDR2 FYNNEI. The CDR3 nucleotides are TGTGCCAGCAGGAGACAATTATCAACCGAAGCTTTCTTT. The encoded protein is CASRRQLSTEAFF.

V is TRBV9 and J is TRBJ2-7, with 7 nucleotides matching TRBD1. Germline lookup yields CDR1 SGDLS and CDR2 YYNGEE. This CDR3 is built from 15 residues. With 0 bases clipped from V and 5 bases from J, the junction kept 8 bases outside the gene matches. This CDR3 reads CASSVVAGGIHEQYF. CDR3 coding DNA: TGTGCCAGCAGCGTAGTGGCAGGGGGTATCCACGAGCAGTACTTC.